These 8 T cell receptor beta chains share one sample of origin, sequenced in a study of T cells in Graves' hyperthyroidism and ophthalmopathy. Template material for amplifying TCR beta CDR3 regions consisted of RNA transcripts. A set of HTBI primers served as the primers for a first-round RT-PCR of the TCR CDR3. One entry per CDR3 protein, called by TCRdb with MiXCR from the multiplex PCR reads. The sample contains under 350,000 distinct CDR3 sequences, about a sixth of which appear only once. Sequenced material: blood. These receptors all stem from a woman aged 55-75 years with Graves' ophthalmopathy.

The V and J genes are TRBV27 and TRBJ2-7; TRBD2 aligns across 13 bases. This CDR3 spans 18 amino acids. V lost 1 base, J lost 5 bases, and 11 bases stayed unmatched. Germline V gives CDR1 MNHEY, CDR2 SMNVEV (reference sequence). DNA of the CDR3: TGTGCCAGCAGTTTATTCAGCTACCGGGGACTAGCGGGAAACGAGCAGTACTTC. Translating it yields CASSLFSYRGLAGNEQYF.

The J gene is TRBJ1-4, the V gene TRBV12-3 or TRBV12-4; no clear D. The CDR3 is 14 amino acids. Trimming removed 7 bases at V and 2 bases at J, with 11 bases between. The CDR3 loop reads CASKFRATNEKLFF. CDR3 nucleotides: TGTGCCAGCAAGTTTAGGGCGACTAATGAAAAACTGTTTTTT.

The chain uses TRBV25-1 and TRBJ2-7; the D gene is possibly TRBD1 (6 bases). This CDR3 is 16 amino acids long. The germline V gene encodes CDR1 MGHDK and CDR2 SYGVNS. V lost 2 bases, J lost 4 bases, and 18 bases lay in between. CDR3 in amino acids: CASSEGLTGMPYEQYF. CDR3 nucleotide sequence: TGTGCCAGCAGTGAAGGTCTTACAGGGATGCCTTACGAGCAGTACTTC.

This clonotype was seen repeatedly, ten times or more. The chain couples TRBV28 to TRBJ2-7; the D is unclear. Trimming shortened V by 2 bases and J by 1 base, and 3 bases separated the two germline ends. The germline CDR1 and CDR2 sequences are MDHEN and SYDVKM. This CDR3 region has 12 residues. The CDR3 loop reads CASSLGSYEQYF. The CDR3 DNA sequence: TGTGCCAGCAGTTTAGGATCCTACGAGCAGTACTTC.

This clonotype was seen ten or more times. The chain joins TRBV30 to TRBJ2-3; tentatively, D is TRBD1 (6 bases). Germline-derived CDR1 and CDR2 are GTSNPN and SVGIG (reference sequence). This CDR3 region has 13 residues. V was clipped by 3 bases and J by 6 bases, with 13 bases between them. The CDR3 sequence is CAWRADSSDTQYF. In DNA, the CDR3 is TGTGCCTGGAGGGCGGACAGTTCCGATACGCAGTATTTT. Full variable domain (missing parts from reference TRBV30 and TRBJ2-3): SQTIHQWPATLVQPVGSPLSLECTVEGTSNPNLYWYRQAAGRGLQLLFYSVGIGQISSEVPQNLSASRPQDRQFILSSKKLLLSDSGFYLCAWRADSSDTQYFGPGTRLTVL.

This clonotype was recorded many times. This chain uses TRBV6-1 with TRBJ1-1; D uncertain. The CDR3 has 13 residues. The V gene lost 6 bases and the J gene lost 5 bases, with 13 bases spanning the gap. CDR1 and CDR2 (germline): MNHNS, SASEGT. The CDR3 region has the DNA TGTGCCAGCAGCCTAAATCGGAAAACTGAAGCTTTCTTT. It yields the protein CASSLNRKTEAFF.

This clonotype appeared many times. V usage is TRBV7-9 and J usage is TRBJ2-7, with 10 bases identical to TRBD1. This CDR3 has 14 residues. The germline CDR1 and CDR2 sequences are SEHNR and FQNEAQ (reference sequence). With 5 bases clipped from V and 6 bases from J, the junction kept 7 bases outside the gene matches. CDR3 DNA sequence: TGTGCCAGCAGCCCGAGGACAGGGGGACGCGAGCAGTACTTC. Its protein is CASSPRTGGREQYF.

This clonotype was seen ten or more times. V and J are TRBV5-1 and TRBJ1-6; 8 nucleotides line up with TRBD1. V lost 1 base and J lost 8; bases outside the gene matches: 2. CDR1 and CDR2 from the germline V gene are SGHRS and YFSETQ. This CDR3 has 14 residues. The CDR3 reads CASSLTGGDSPLHF. The CDR3 bases are TGCGCCAGCAGCTTGACAGGGGGTGATTCACCCCTCCACTTT.